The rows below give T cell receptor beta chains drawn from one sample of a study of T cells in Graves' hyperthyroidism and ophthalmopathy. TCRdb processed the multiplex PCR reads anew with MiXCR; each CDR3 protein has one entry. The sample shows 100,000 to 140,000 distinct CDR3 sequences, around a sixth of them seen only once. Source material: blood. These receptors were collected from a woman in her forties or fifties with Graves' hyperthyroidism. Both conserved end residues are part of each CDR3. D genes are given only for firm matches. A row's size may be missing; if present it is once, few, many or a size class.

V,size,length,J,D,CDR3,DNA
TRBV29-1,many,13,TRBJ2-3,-,CSVQTPSTDTQYF,TGCAGCGTGCAGACACCTAGCACAGATACGCAGTATTTT
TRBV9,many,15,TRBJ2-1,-,CASSVEGNSYNEQFF,TGTGCCAGCAGCGTAGAGGGTAACTCCTACAATGAGCAGTTCTTC
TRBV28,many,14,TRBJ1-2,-,CASRYTGLGYGYTF,TGTGCCAGCAGATACACAGGGTTAGGCTATGGCTACACCTTC
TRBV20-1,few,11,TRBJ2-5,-,CSSGVQETQYF,TGCAGTAGCGGAGTACAAGAGACCCAGTACTTC
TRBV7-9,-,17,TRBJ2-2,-,CASSPIRVEANTGELFF,TGTGCCAGCAGCCCTATCAGGGTGGAGGCCAACACCGGGGAGCTGTTTTTT
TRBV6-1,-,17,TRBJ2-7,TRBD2,CASSSTSGGVSSYEQYF,TGTGCCAGCAGCTCGACTAGCGGGGGGGTGAGCTCCTACGAGCAGTACTTC
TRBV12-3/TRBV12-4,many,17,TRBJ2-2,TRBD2,CASSPQAGGPYTGELFF,TGTGCCAGCAGTCCCCAAGCGGGAGGGCCTTACACCGGGGAGCTGTTTTTT
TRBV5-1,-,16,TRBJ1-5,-,CASSLDGAGGNQPQHF,TGCGCCAGCAGCTTGGACGGGGCGGGCGGCAATCAGCCCCAGCATTTT
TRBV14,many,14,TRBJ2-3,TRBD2,CASSQVTLAGRQYF,TGTGCCAGCAGCCAAGTCACCTTAGCGGGTCGGCAGTATTTT
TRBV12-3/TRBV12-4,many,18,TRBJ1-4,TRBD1,CASSLAYGTGGGNEKLFF,TGTGCCAGCAGTTTAGCTTACGGGACAGGGGGCGGTAATGAAAAACTGTTTTTT
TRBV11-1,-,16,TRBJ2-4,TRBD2,CASRPGTSGRWNIQYF,TGTGCCAGCAGACCCGGGACTAGCGGGAGATGGAACATTCAGTACTTC
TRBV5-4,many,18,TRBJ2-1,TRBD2,CASPRTSGSRGSYNEQFF,TGTGCCAGCCCAAGGACTAGCGGGAGTAGGGGGTCCTACAATGAGCAGTTCTTC
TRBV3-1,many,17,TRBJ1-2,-,CASSASTAEPLVYGYTF,TGTGCCAGCAGCGCGTCTACAGCCGAACCCTTAGTCTATGGCTACACCTTC
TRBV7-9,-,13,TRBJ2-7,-,CASSRTDPYEQYF,TGTGCCAGCAGCAGGACAGATCCTTACGAGCAGTACTTC
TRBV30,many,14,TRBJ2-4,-,CAWSPGQGGNIQYF,TGTGCCTGGAGTCCGGGGCAGGGCGGAAACATTCAGTACTTC
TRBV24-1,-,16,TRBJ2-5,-,CATSDPRGDEQETQYF,TGTGCCACCAGTGACCCCCGAGGTGACGAGCAAGAGACCCAGTACTTC
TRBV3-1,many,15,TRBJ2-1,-,CASSQDPSSTMKQFF,TGTGCCAGCAGCCAAGATCCCTCTAGTACAATGAAGCAGTTCTTC
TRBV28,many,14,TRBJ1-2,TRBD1,CASRDRGRSYGYTF,TGTGCCAGCAGGGACAGGGGCAGAAGCTATGGCTACACCTTC
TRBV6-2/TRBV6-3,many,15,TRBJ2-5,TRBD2,CASTTGTRYQETQYF,TGTGCCAGCACAACCGGGACTAGATACCAAGAGACCCAGTACTTC
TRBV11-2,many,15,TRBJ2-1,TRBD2,CASSRILAAENEQFF,TGTGCCAGCAGCCGGATTCTAGCGGCCGAGAATGAGCAGTTCTTC
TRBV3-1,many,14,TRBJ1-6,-,CASTLGSDNSPLHF,TGTGCCAGCACGCTCGGGTCGGACAATTCACCCCTCCACTTT
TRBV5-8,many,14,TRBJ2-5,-,CASSLGQRQETQYF,TGTGCCAGCAGCTTAGGACAGAGACAAGAGACCCAGTACTTC
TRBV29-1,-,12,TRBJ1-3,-,CSCRASGNTIYF,TGCAGTTGCAGGGCCTCTGGAAACACCATATATTTT
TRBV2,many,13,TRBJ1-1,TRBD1,CASSRQGSTEAFF,TGTGCCAGCAGTAGACAGGGATCGACCGAAGCTTTCTTT
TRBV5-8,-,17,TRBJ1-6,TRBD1,CASSNGQANSYNSPLHF,TGTGCCAGCAGCAACGGACAGGCCAACTCCTATAATTCACCCCTCCACTTT
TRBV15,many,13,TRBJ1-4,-,CATSRDVNEKLFF,TGTGCCACCAGCAGAGATGTAAATGAAAAACTGTTTTTT
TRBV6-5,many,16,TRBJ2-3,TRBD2,CASSYLTGGLTDTQYF,TGTGCCAGCAGTTACCTCACGGGAGGGCTCACAGATACGCAGTATTTT
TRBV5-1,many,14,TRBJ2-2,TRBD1,CASATTGVTGELFF,TGCGCCAGCGCTACGACAGGGGTCACCGGGGAGCTGTTTTTT
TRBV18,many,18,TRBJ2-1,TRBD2,CASSQNPLAGGSYNEQFF,TGTGCCAGCTCACAAAATCCCTTAGCGGGAGGCTCCTACAATGAGCAGTTCTTC
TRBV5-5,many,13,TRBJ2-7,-,CASSLGAFYEQYF,TGTGCCAGCAGCTTGGGGGCCTTCTACGAGCAGTACTTC
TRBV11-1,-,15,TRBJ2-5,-,CASSLSRGARETQYF,TGTGCCAGCAGCTTATCCCGGGGGGCCAGGGAGACCCAGTACTTC
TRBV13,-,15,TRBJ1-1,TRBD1,CASSLEGTGGTEAFF,TGTGCCAGCAGCTTAGAAGGGACAGGGGGAACTGAAGCTTTCTTT
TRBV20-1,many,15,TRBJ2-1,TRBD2,CSATRSSGANNEQFF,TGCAGTGCCACGAGATCTAGCGGGGCCAACAATGAGCAGTTCTTC
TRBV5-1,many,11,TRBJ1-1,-,CASRGAGEAFF,TGCGCCAGCAGGGGGGCCGGTGAAGCTTTCTTT
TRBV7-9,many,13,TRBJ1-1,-,CASSLPIGTEAFF,TGTGCCAGCAGCTTACCCATCGGCACTGAAGCTTTCTTT